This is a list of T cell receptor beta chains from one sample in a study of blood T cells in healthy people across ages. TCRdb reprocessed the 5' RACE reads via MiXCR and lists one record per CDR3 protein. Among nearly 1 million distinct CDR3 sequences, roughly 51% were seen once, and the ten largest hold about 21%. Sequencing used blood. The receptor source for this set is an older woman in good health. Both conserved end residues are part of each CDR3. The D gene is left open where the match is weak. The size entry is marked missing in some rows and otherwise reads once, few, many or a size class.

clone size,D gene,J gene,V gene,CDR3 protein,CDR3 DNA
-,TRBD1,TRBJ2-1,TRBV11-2,CASSLDPGQGRDEQFF,TGTGCCAGCAGCTTAGACCCGGGACAGGGGCGGGATGAGCAGTTCTTC
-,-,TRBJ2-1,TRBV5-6,CASSLALASDEQFF,TGTGCCAGCAGCTTGGCGTTAGCGTCGGATGAGCAGTTCTTC
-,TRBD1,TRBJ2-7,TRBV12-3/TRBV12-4,CASSPSTGVTYEQYF,TGTGCCAGCAGTCCTTCGACAGGGGTGACCTACGAGCAGTACTTC
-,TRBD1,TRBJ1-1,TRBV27,CASSPEQGYTEAFF,TGTGCCAGCAGTCCCGAACAGGGGTACACTGAAGCTTTCTTT
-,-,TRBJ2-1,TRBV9,CASNPRGGRYNEQFF,TGTGCCAGCAATCCTCGAGGCGGGCGTTACAATGAGCAGTTCTTC
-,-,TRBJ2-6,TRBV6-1,CASMLVAGASGANVLTF,TGTGCCAGCATGCTAGTCGCGGGGGCCTCTGGGGCCAACGTCCTGACTTTC
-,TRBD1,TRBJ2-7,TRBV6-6,CASSTQGAAVEQYF,TGTGCCAGCAGTACACAGGGGGCCGCCGTCGAGCAGTACTTC
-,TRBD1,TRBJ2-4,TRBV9,CASAPTGQGSNIQYF,TGTGCCAGCGCCCCCACGGGACAGGGTTCCAACATTCAGTACTTC
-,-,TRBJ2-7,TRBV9,CASSADITYEQYF,TGTGCCAGCAGCGCGGACATTACCTACGAGCAGTACTTC
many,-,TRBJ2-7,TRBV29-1,CSIYSGEQYF,TGCAGCATATATAGCGGCGAGCAGTACTTC
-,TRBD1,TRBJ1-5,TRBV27,CASSRMGQGASTYQPQHF,TGTGCCAGCAGCCGAATGGGACAGGGGGCGTCAACTTATCAGCCCCAGCATTTT
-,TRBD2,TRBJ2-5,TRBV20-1,CSARIEREIQETQYF,TGCAGTGCTAGAATCGAGCGGGAGATCCAAGAGACCCAGTACTTC
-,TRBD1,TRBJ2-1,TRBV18,CASSPSGGYEQFF,TGTGCCAGCTCACCCTCAGGGGGTTACGAGCAGTTCTTC
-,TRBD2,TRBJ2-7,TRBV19,CASSMVTSAEQYF,TGTGCCAGTAGTATGGTCACTAGCGCCGAGCAGTACTTC
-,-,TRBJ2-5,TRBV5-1,CASNLGDSGETRYF,TGCGCCAGCAACTTGGGAGATAGCGGAGAGACCCGGTACTTC
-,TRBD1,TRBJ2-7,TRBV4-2,CASSQDAGGAYEQYF,TGTGCCAGCAGCCAAGATGCAGGGGGCGCGTACGAGCAGTACTTC